This TCR beta chain was observed in a study of T cells in Graves' hyperthyroidism and ophthalmopathy. This clonotype was recorded many times. Germline-derived CDR1 and CDR2 are SNHLY and FYNNEI. V shed 6 bases and J 3 bases; nucleotides not matched to a gene: 6. There are 14 residues in the CDR3. Amplified TCR beta CDR3 regions derived from RNA transcripts. HTBI primers were used for first-round RT-PCR of the TCR CDR3. A single record per CDR3 protein comes from TCRdb applying MiXCR to the multiplex PCR reads. The top ten hold approximately 12% of the sample, which has 500,000 to 650,000 distinct CDR3 sequences, approximately 15% seen once.

This TCR was sampled from a woman aged 45-59 years with Graves' ophthalmopathy. The rearrangement uses TRBV2 and TRBJ2-5; 8 bases fit TRBD2. Sequenced material: blood. The CDR3 DNA is TGTGCCAGCAGCGATAGCGGGACCAAAGAGACCCAGTACTTC. Translating it yields CASSDSGTKETQYF.